The 30 T cell receptor beta chains below come from one sample, sequenced in a study of OX40 agonist ivuxolimab in advanced cancers. The table came from immunoSEQ multiplex PCR; TCRdb's copy has only in-frame clones and leaves some out. The sample yields 50,000 to 75,000 clones, more than 80% seen once. The sample here was CD4+ or CD8+ T cells sorted from blood, taken in a trial of the OX40 agonist ivuxolimab. All receptors come from an adult with an advanced solid tumor such as melanoma, head and neck, liver or kidney cancer.

V and J are TRBV6-5 and TRBJ2-1; TRBD2 is a possible D gene (6 bases). There are 14 residues in the CDR3. The germline V gene encodes CDR1 MNHEY and CDR2 SVGAGI. With 2 bases removed from V and 1 base from J, the gap between germline ends came to 6 bases. In DNA, the CDR3 is TGTGCCAGCAGTTACGGGAGGTCCTACAATGAGCAGTTCTTC. Amino acid sequence: CASSYGRSYNEQFF.

This sequence joins TRBV11-2 and TRBJ1-1, with D possibly matching TRBD1 (5 bases). The ends were cut back, 3 bases at V and 1 base at J, with 21 bases in the middle. The CDR3 runs 18 residues. Germline V gives CDR1 SGHAT, CDR2 FQNNGV. DNA for the CDR3: TGTGCCAGCAGCTTCCCCCAAAGCGGGGGGGGGAAGAACACTGAAGCTTTCTTT. Its translation is CASSFPQSGGGKNTEAFF.

The genes are TRBV7-6 and TRBJ2-5; D unresolved. The CDR3 sequence is 16 residues long. Trimming removed 3 bases at V and 4 bases at J, with 18 bases between. CDR1 and CDR2 from the germline V gene are SGHVS and FNYEAQ. The CDR3 DNA sequence: TGTGCCAGCAGCTTTGTCTCGCCCGAGAAGCGAGAGACCCAGTACTTC. Translation: CASSFVSPEKRETQYF.

The chain has TRBV6-5 and TRBJ2-1; the match to TRBD1 covers 7 bases. The CDR3 sequence is 12 residues long. Germline V lookup: CDR1 MNHEY, CDR2 SVGAGI. The J segment lost 8 bases and the V segment lost 6 bases, leaving 4 bases of the junction unmatched. The CDR3 nucleotides read TGTGCCAGCAGCTCACAGGGGTATGAGCAGTTCTTC. It yields the protein CASSSQGYEQFF.

The rearrangement uses TRBV18 and TRBJ2-3, with 10 positions matching TRBD2. Trimming at V came to 3 bases and at J to 2 bases, leaving 2 bases not matched to a gene. CDR1 and CDR2 (germline): KGHSH, LQKENI. The CDR3 has 15 amino acids. The CDR3 DNA is TGTGCCAGCTCACCGGGACTAGCGAACACAGATACGCAGTATTTT. Translated: CASSPGLANTDTQYF.

V is TRBV5-1 and J is TRBJ2-7, with 7 bases fitting TRBD2. Germline V gene sequence: CDR1 SGHRS, CDR2 YFSETQ. The CDR3 is 15 amino acids. J was trimmed by 4 bases and V by 4 bases; bases with no gene match: 11. The CDR3, as DNA: TGCGCCAGCAGCCGGGACGGGACTACCCGATACGAGCAGTACTTC. Translated: CASSRDGTTRYEQYF.

The chain couples TRBV5-4 to TRBJ1-4; 9 nucleotides match TRBD1. V lost 3 bases to trimming and J lost 4 bases; unmatched junction nucleotides: 7. CDR3 length: 16 amino acids. Germline CDR1 SGHNT, CDR2 YYREEE (reference sequence). The CDR3 sequence: CASSSGDREFNEKLFF. In DNA, the CDR3 is TGTGCCAGCAGCTCTGGGGACAGGGAGTTTAATGAAAAACTGTTTTTT. Based on the CDR3 plus reference TRBV5-4 and TRBJ1-4, the full variable domain is ETGVTQSPTHLIKTRGQQVTLRCSSQSGHNTVSWYQQALGQGPQFIFQYYREEENGRGNFPPRFSGLQFPNYSSELNVNALELDDSALYLCASSSGDREFNEKLFFGSGTQLSVL.

This clone was seen only once. The chain combines TRBV7-9 with TRBJ1-1; weak D call: TRBD1 (5 bases). This CDR3 is built from 14 residues. CDR1 and CDR2 (germline): SEHNR, FQNEAQ (reference sequence). Trimming removed 2 bases from V and 1 base from J, with 8 bases in between. CDR3 DNA sequence: TGTGCCAGCAGCTTATCACAGGAGAACACTGAAGCTTTCTTT. This sequence encodes CASSLSQENTEAFF.

The CDR3 spells CASSPPSMSTNEKLFF. The CDR3 nucleotides are TGTGCCAGTAGTCCGCCATCAATGTCAACTAATGAAAAACTGTTTTTT. The V call is TRBV19, the J call TRBJ1-4; D unresolved. Per germline, CDR1 LNHDA and CDR2 SQIVND (reference sequence). Trimming shortened V by 5 bases and J by 0 bases, and 13 bases separated the two germline ends. This CDR3 is built from 16 residues.

The chain has TRBV20-1 and TRBJ1-1; unclear D gene. Germline V gives CDR1 DFQATT, CDR2 SNEGSKA (reference sequence). V was clipped by 3 bases and J by 6 bases, with 8 bases between them. CDR3 length equals 11 residues. The CDR3 here is CSASPRAEAFF. CDR3 DNA sequence: TGCAGTGCTAGTCCCCGGGCTGAAGCTTTCTTT.

V gene TRBV15 combines with J gene TRBJ2-5; 8 bases line up with TRBD2. CDR1 is LNHNV, CDR2 YYDKDF, per germline (reference sequence). The trim removed 1 base at V and 3 bases at J, leaving 7 bases unmatched. The CDR3 loop spans 16 amino acids. The CDR3 sequence: CATSRATGGSKETQYF. In nucleotides, the CDR3 is TGTGCCACCAGCAGAGCCACGGGGGGGTCCAAAGAGACCCAGTACTTC.

The rearrangement links TRBV28 to TRBJ2-5; D might be TRBD1 or TRBD2, each matching 5 bases. V lost 0 bases to trimming and J lost 5 bases, with 10 bases between them. The CDR3 is 14 residues long. The germline gives CDR1 MDHEN, CDR2 SYDVKM. CDR3 nucleotide sequence: TGTGCCAGCAGTTTATGGGGGGTTCAGGAGACCCAGTACTTC. It translates to CASSLWGVQETQYF.

The chain links TRBV19 to TRBJ1-2; tentatively, D is TRBD1 (6 bases). The CDR3 is made up of 15 amino acids. The V gene lost 8 bases and the J gene lost 1 base, with 17 bases spanning the gap. Germline CDR1 is LNHDA and CDR2 is SQIVND (reference sequence). The CDR3 is CASCNPGHSNYGYTF. The CDR3 coding sequence is TGTGCCAGTTGTAATCCGGGACACAGTAACTATGGCTACACCTTC.

V usage is TRBV21-1 and J usage is TRBJ2-2. TRBV21-1 represents a pseudogene. The CDR3 has 16 amino acids. CDR3 sequence reads: CASSSSPRKGTGELFF. Here the CDR3 DNA reads TGTGCCAGCAGCTCTTCACCTAGGAAGGGAACCGGGGAGCTGTTTTTT.

The gene calls are TRBV28 and TRBJ1-1, with 10 bases matching TRBD1. Germline lookup yields CDR1 MDHEN and CDR2 SYDVKM. The length of the CDR3 is 14 residues. The V and J ends lost 5 bases and 11 bases, in that order; junction bases with no gene match: 11. DNA for the CDR3: TGTGCCAGCAGTCACCGGGACAGGGGATTTAACGCTTTCTTT. This gives the protein CASSHRDRGFNAFF.

The table lists this clone with a few counts. This chain connects TRBV7-8 to TRBJ2-7; D not resolved. Trimming shortened V by 2 bases and J by 9 bases, and 17 bases separated the two germline ends. Per the germline V gene, CDR1 is SGHVS and CDR2 is FQNEAQ. This CDR3 has 14 residues. CDR3 loop: CASSLTTASVMQYF. CDR3 bases: TGTGCCAGCAGCTTAACGACGGCCTCGGTTATGCAGTACTTC.

This clone has only one observation. The chain has TRBV11-3 and TRBJ2-7; TRBD2 aligns across 13 bases. Per germline, CDR1 SGHNT and CDR2 YENEEA. CDR3 length: 16 amino acids. V lost 5 bases to trimming and J lost 2 bases; unmatched junction nucleotides: 6. CDR3 coding DNA: TGTGCCAGCAGCCATGGGGGACTAGCGGGAACCTACGAGCAGTACTTC. Protein: CASSHGGLAGTYEQYF.

V gene TRBV6-1 combines with J gene TRBJ2-1; D might be TRBD1 (6 bases). The V end lost 2 bases, the J end lost 4 bases, and 15 bases lay between the germline ends. The germline V gene encodes CDR1 MNHNS and CDR2 SASEGT. The CDR3 loop spans 16 amino acids. CDR3 residues: CASSEQTGLGYNEQFF. As DNA, the CDR3 is TGTGCCAGCAGTGAACAAACAGGGTTGGGATACAATGAGCAGTTCTTC.

The chain couples TRBV6-5 to TRBJ2-5; D gene unclear. The J call may not be correct, given that the DNA end is closer to TRBJ2-7. The germline V gene encodes CDR1 MNHEY and CDR2 SVGAGI. The CDR3 has 15 residues. The CDR3 protein is CASSQSTSNRYEQYF. CDR3 nucleotides: TGTGCCAGCAGTCAATCTACGTCTAATAGGTACGAGCAGTACTTC.

The CDR3 loop is CASSLGREFNQPQHF. CDR3 nucleotide sequence: TGTGCCAGCAGTTTGGGCCGCGAGTTCAATCAGCCCCAGCATTTT. The rearrangement joins TRBV28 to TRBJ1-5; D not certain. The CDR3 is 15 residues long. The V gene lost 3 bases and the J gene lost 3 bases, with 12 bases spanning the gap. From germline, CDR1 is MDHEN and CDR2 SYDVKM. The full variable domain, completed using reference TRBV28 and TRBJ1-5, is DVKVTQSSRYLVKRTGEKVFLECVQDMDHENMFWYRQDPGLGLRLIYFSYDVKMKEKGDIPEGYSVSREKKERFSLILESASTNQTSMYLCASSLGREFNQPQHFGDGTRLSIL.

The chain recombines TRBV5-6 with TRBJ1-1, with D maybe TRBD1 (5 bases). CDR3 length: 14 amino acids. V was trimmed by 4 bases and J by 5 bases, leaving 15 bases between them. Germline V gene sequence: CDR1 SGHDT, CDR2 YYEEEE. The CDR3 loop is CASSLGGARTEAFF. CDR3 sequence (DNA): TGTGCCAGCAGCCTCGGAGGGGCGCGGACTGAAGCTTTCTTT. Filled out from reference TRBV5-6 and TRBJ1-1, the complete variable domain reads DAGVTQSPTHLIKTRGQQVTLRCSPKSGHDTVSWYQQALGQGPQFIFQYYEEEERQRGNFPDRFSGHQFPNYSSELNVNALLLGDSALYLCASSLGGARTEAFFGQGTRLTVV.

The chain links TRBV19 to TRBJ1-3, with D unresolved. CDR3 size: 15 residues. Looked up from germline, CDR1 is LNHDA and CDR2 is SQIVND (reference sequence). The germline V and J ends were trimmed by 5 bases and 0 bases, with 11 bases remaining between them. CDR3: CASSETDSSGNTIYF. CDR3 nucleotide sequence: TGTGCCAGTAGTGAAACAGACTCCTCTGGAAACACCATATATTTT. The whole variable domain, remainder taken from reference TRBV19 and TRBJ1-3, is DGGITQSPKYLFRKEGQNVTLSCEQNLNHDAMYWYRQDPGQGLRLIYYSQIVNDFQKGDIAEGYSVSREKKESFPLTVTSAQKNPTAFYLCASSETDSSGNTIYFGEGSWLTVV.

The chain recombines TRBV6-5 with TRBJ2-7; D might be TRBD1 (6 bases). CDR1 is MNHEY and CDR2 is SVGAGI in the germline V gene. The CDR3 consists of 14 residues. V lost 2 bases to trimming and J lost 2 bases, with 10 bases between them. The CDR3 loop is CASSYIGQPYEQYF. In DNA, the CDR3 is TGTGCCAGCAGTTACATCGGACAGCCCTACGAGCAGTACTTC.

The chain employs TRBV5-6 and TRBJ2-7; 8 bases are a match to TRBD2. V shed 0 bases, J shed 6 bases, and the junction held 8 bases outside the gene matches. The CDR3 totals 15 residues. Germline CDR1 and CDR2: SGHDT and YYEEEE. The CDR3 DNA sequence: TGTGCCAGCAGCTTGGTCGGAGCGGGAGTCATCGAGCAGTACTTC. It specifies CASSLVGAGVIEQYF.

V is TRBV4-2 and J is TRBJ2-2; 9 bases are shared with TRBD2. Per the germline V gene, CDR1 is LGHNA and CDR2 is YNFKEQ. The CDR3 consists of 18 residues. Trimming at V came to 0 bases and at J to 0 bases, leaving 5 bases not matched to a gene. The DNA of the CDR3 is TGTGCCAGCAGCCAAGATCCGAGCGGGGGGACGAACACCGGGGAGCTGTTTTTT. This codes for CASSQDPSGGTNTGELFF.

The J gene is TRBJ1-1, the V gene TRBV6-1; D is ambiguous. The V gene lost 4 bases and the J gene lost 3 bases, with 12 bases spanning the gap. CDR3 size: 14 residues. Germline V gene data show CDR1 as MNHNS and CDR2 as SASEGT. The CDR3 region has the DNA TGTGCCAGCAGTGGCACTGGGGTGTACACTGAAGCTTTCTTT. It translates to CASSGTGVYTEAFF.

The rearrangement links TRBV5-1 to TRBJ2-7; D might be TRBD2 (6 bases). V was clipped by 0 bases and J by 3 bases, with 7 bases between them. This CDR3 has 13 amino acids. Germline V gene data show CDR1 as SGHRS and CDR2 as YFSETQ. Written as DNA, the CDR3 is TGCGCCAGCAGCTTGGGGCGGGACTACGAGCAGTACTTC. This sequence encodes CASSLGRDYEQYF.

The genes are TRBV6-1 and TRBJ1-2; D ambiguous. The CDR3 is 11 amino acids. The germline gives CDR1 MNHNS, CDR2 SASEGT. Trimming stripped 6 bases from V and 2 bases from J, with 4 bases between. The CDR3 DNA reads as TGTGCCAGCAGCCTCAACTATGGCTACACCTTC. Its translation is CASSLNYGYTF.

The chain recombines TRBV7-2 with TRBJ1-5; no reliable D call. CDR3 length equals 15 residues. V was pared by 1 base and J by 1 base, with 8 bases between. Germline V CDR1 and CDR2: SGHTA, FQGNSA. The DNA of the CDR3 is TGTGCCAGCAGCTTAGTCGGGGAAAGCAATCAGCCCCAGCATTTT. Translating gives CASSLVGESNQPQHF.

The chain combines TRBV28 with TRBJ1-5; D ambiguous. Germline loops: CDR1 MDHEN, CDR2 SYDVKM. V lost 7 bases and J lost 3, with 10 bases in between. The CDR3 is 13 residues long. CDR3 nucleotides: TGTGCCAGCAAGCAGGAGAACAATCAGCCCCAGCATTTT. It specifies CASKQENNQPQHF.